This is a list of T cell receptor beta chains from one sample in a study of T cell responses to AZD1222 COVID-19 vaccine. Sequencing was performed with immunoSEQ multiplex PCR; in TCRdb, only in-frame clones are kept and a portion is missing. Of around 99,000 clones in the sample, approximately 90% were seen once. The source was peripheral blood, collected on day 0 of AZD1222 vaccination. These TCRs come from an adult in good health. The CDR3 runs from the conserved cysteine through the conserved F or W. A D gene is named only where the DNA matches it firmly. Clone size appears in some rows only: once, few, many, or a class for an expanded clone.

size	D	V	J	DNA	CDR3
.	.	TRBV6-1	TRBJ1-5	TGTGCCAGCAGCGAAGACCGCCCTCATCAGCCCCAGCATTTT	CASSEDRPHQPQHF
.	TRBD1	TRBV25-1	TRBJ1-5	TGTGCCAGCAGTGAGCCAGGACAGGGCACTAATAGCAATCAGCCCCAGCATTTT	CASSEPGQGTNSNQPQHF
once	.	TRBV7-2	TRBJ1-2	TGTGCCAGCAGCTTAGCGAGTACCTATGGCTACACCTTC	CASSLASTYGYTF
.	.	TRBV19	TRBJ2-3	TGTGCCAGGGGGCAGGGCAGGGAAACAGATACGCAGTATTTT	CARGQGRETDTQYF
once	.	TRBV24-1	TRBJ2-1	TGTGCCACCAGTGATTTTAAGGGGGAGAATGAGCAGTTCTTC	CATSDFKGENEQFF
.	.	TRBV19	TRBJ1-1	TGTGCCAGTAACCCCCCACCAGGGCTGCTTGGCACTGAAGCTTTCTTT	CASNPPPGLLGTEAFF
.	TRBD1	TRBV19	TRBJ1-4	TGTGCCAGTAGAGAGTCACAGGGGATGGGTGAAAAACTGTTTTTT	CASRESQGMGEKLFF
once	.	TRBV7-9	TRBJ1-4	TGTGCCAGCAGCGCTGGACAGAGTCATAATGAAAAACTGTTTTTT	CASSAGQSHNEKLFF
once	.	TRBV29-1	TRBJ1-1	TGCAGCGTTGAGAGTCAGAACTCTATGAACACTGAAGCTTTCTTT	CSVESQNSMNTEAFF
.	.	TRBV4-2	TRBJ1-1	TGTGCCAGCAGCCCCCCCCAAGGTGCTGAAGCTTTCTTT	CASSPPQGAEAFF
.	TRBD2	TRBV7-8	TRBJ2-2	TGTGCCAGCAGCCTGAGCGGGACGACGAACACCGGGGAGCTGTTTTTT	CASSLSGTTNTGELFF
.	.	TRBV9	TRBJ2-1	TGTGCCAGCAGCGTAGATACGCGGGATGCATACAATGAGCAGTTCTTC	CASSVDTRDAYNEQFF
.	.	TRBV10-3	TRBJ1-5	TGTGCCACTACCCTGGGACTTAATAGCAATCAGCCCCAGCATTTT	CATTLGLNSNQPQHF
.	.	TRBV5-6	TRBJ1-6	TGTGCCAGCACCTTTCAAGGAGGGAATTCACCCCTCCACTTT	CASTFQGGNSPLHF
.	TRBD1	TRBV6-2/TRBV6-3	TRBJ2-3	TGTGCCAGCAGTTTCCAGGGACAGGGGGCAGGTCTAGCAGATACGCAGTATTTT	CASSFQGQGAGLADTQYF
.	TRBD2	TRBV19	TRBJ2-7	TGTGCCAGTAGTGCGAAGACTAGCGGGAGGAGCGAGCAGTACTTC	CASSAKTSGRSEQYF
.	.	TRBV5-8	TRBJ1-6	TGTGCCAGCAGCTTGTTTGGGGAATCTTATAATTCACCCCTCCACTTT	CASSLFGESYNSPLHF
.	TRBD1	TRBV11-2	TRBJ2-7	TGTGCTTCGGAGGGACAGGGGTACTACGAGCAGTACTTC	CASEGQGYYEQYF
once	.	TRBV6-5	TRBJ1-2	TGTGCCAGCAGCCGAACAGGGACCTATGGCTACACCTTC	CASSRTGTYGYTF
.	.	TRBV9	TRBJ2-5	TGTGCCAGCCATCCTGGCGCCGACAGGGACGGGAGAGAGACCCAGTACTTC	CASHPGADRDGRETQYF
.	TRBD1	TRBV6-1	TRBJ1-1	TGTGCCAGCAGTGAAGCGGACAGGGCGAACACTGAAGCTTTCTTT	CASSEADRANTEAFF
.	.	TRBV2	TRBJ1-1	TGTGCCAGCAGTGAAGCGGTTGGGACCACTGAAGCTTTCTTT	CASSEAVGTTEAFF
.	.	TRBV10-1	TRBJ1-4	TGCGCCAGCCCTAGGTCCGCAACTAATGAAAAACTGTTTTTT	CASPRSATNEKLFF
.	TRBD1	TRBV28	TRBJ1-5	TGTGCCAGCAGTTCCACCGGGACAGCAAAGCGAGGTCAGCCCCAGCATTTT	CASSSTGTAKRGQPQHF
.	.	TRBV11-2	TRBJ1-4	TGTGCCAGCAGCCCCCACTCAGGGTCTTATGAAAAACTGTTTTTT	CASSPHSGSYEKLFF
.	.	TRBV19	TRBJ1-4	TGTGCCAGTAGCCCTCAGGGGCAAACTAATGAAAAACTGTTTTTT	CASSPQGQTNEKLFF
.	.	TRBV19	TRBJ2-3	TGTGCCAGTAGTATTCTTCGGGGTGCGAGCACAGATACGCAGTATTTT	CASSILRGASTDTQYF
.	.	TRBV11-3	TRBJ2-7	TGTGCCAGCAGCTTAGAGGCGGGCCCCCCCTACGAGCAGTACTTC	CASSLEAGPPYEQYF
once	TRBD1	TRBV3-1/TRBV3-2	TRBJ2-7	TGTGCCAGCAGCCAACAGACCGGGACAGGGGACCACGAGCAGTACTTC	CASSQQTGTGDHEQYF
.	.	TRBV7-8	TRBJ1-3	TGTGCCAGCAGCTCGGCTGGAAACACCATATATTTT	CASSSAGNTIYF
.	TRBD1	TRBV19	TRBJ1-6	TGTGCCAGTAGTATGAGGACAGGGAGGAATTCACCCCTCCACTTT	CASSMRTGRNSPLHF
few	.	TRBV19	TRBJ1-1	TGTGCCAGTAGTATAGCCCCCCCGGGGAACACTGAAGCTTTCTTT	CASSIAPPGNTEAFF
.	TRBD1	TRBV11-3	TRBJ1-5	TGTGCCAGCAGCTTACAAGGACAGGGCGGAGAGCCCCAGCATTTT	CASSLQGQGGEPQHF
.	.	TRBV9	TRBJ2-5	TGTGCCAGCAGCGCAACCGACCTAGGGGGGACGGAGACCCAGTACTTC	CASSATDLGGTETQYF
once	.	TRBV7-9	TRBJ2-6	TGTGCCAGCAGCTTAGTTGTGGGTGACAGGACGTCTGGGGCCAACGTCCTGACTTTC	CASSLVVGDRTSGANVLTF
.	.	TRBV25-1	TRBJ1-6	TGTGCCAGCAGGGGGACGGGGGGTTCACCCCTCCACTTT	CASRGTGGSPLHF
once	.	TRBV18	TRBJ2-5	TGTGCCAGCTCACCTGGAGTTCAAGAGACCCAGTACTTC	CASSPGVQETQYF
.	TRBD1	TRBV5-1	TRBJ1-6	TGCGCCAGCAGCTGGGACAGCTATAATTCACCCCTCCACTTT	CASSWDSYNSPLHF
.	.	TRBV5-4	TRBJ1-4	TGTGCCAGCAGCAGGAGGGGATTGGATGAAAAACTGTTTTTT	CASSRRGLDEKLFF
.	TRBD2	TRBV5-5	TRBJ2-1	TGTGCCAGCATCGGACTAGCGAGTGTAAATGAGCAGTTCTTC	CASIGLASVNEQFF
.	.	TRBV5-1	TRBJ1-3	TGCGCCAGCAGCCCTTCATCCTTGGGAGGGCTACTGGGAAACACCATATATTTT	CASSPSSLGGLLGNTIYF
.	.	TRBV5-6	TRBJ2-7	TGTGCCAGCAGCCCCCGCCGTGGGGGGGCAATATGGGAGCAGTACTTC	CASSPRRGGAIWEQYF
.	.	TRBV2	TRBJ1-3	TGTGCCAGCAATGTGGGTAATGGAAACACCATATATTTT	CASNVGNGNTIYF
.	.	TRBV10-3	TRBJ2-6	TGTGCCATCAGTCCCGGGACCGGGGGCTCTGGGGCCAACGTCCTGACTTTC	CAISPGTGGSGANVLTF
.	TRBD1	TRBV9	TRBJ2-5	TGTGCCAGCAGCGCACCCGGGACAGCCGACACCCAGTACTTC	CASSAPGTADTQYF
.	TRBD1	TRBV2	TRBJ1-1	TGTGCCAGCAGTGACAGGGGGCGCGGAGCTTTCTTT	CASSDRGRGAFF
.	.	TRBV20-1	TRBJ1-6	TGCAGTGCTAGTATGAGGGTTGAGAATTCACCCCTCCACTTT	CSASMRVENSPLHF
.	.	TRBV28	TRBJ2-7	TGTGCCAGCAGGACATACAGGGGAGGCTACGAGCAGTACTTC	CASRTYRGGYEQYF
once	.	TRBV6-1	TRBJ2-3	TGTGCCAGCAGTGAAACAGGACCACGGACAGATACGCAGTATTTT	CASSETGPRTDTQYF
.	.	TRBV2	TRBJ1-1	TGTGCCAGAAGAAGCAAAGTAAATCCGAACACTGAAGCTTTCTTT	CARRSKVNPNTEAFF
.	.	TRBV12-5	TRBJ2-2	TGTGCTAGTGGTTTACAGGTGAACACCGGGGAGCTGTTTTTT	CASGLQVNTGELFF
.	.	TRBV13	TRBJ1-4	TGTGCCAGCAGCCCCGGGGGGGAAAAACTGTTTTTT	CASSPGGEKLFF
medium-sized	.	TRBV19	TRBJ1-2	TGTGCCAGTACCTCAGGGGCAGGCTATGGCTACACCTTC	CASTSGAGYGYTF
.	.	TRBV30	TRBJ1-3	TGTGCCTGGAAGGAACAGTGGAATGGAAACACCATATATTTT	CAWKEQWNGNTIYF
once	TRBD1	TRBV5-1	TRBJ1-5	TGCGCCAGCAGCGCTACAGGGGCAGGAGATCAGCCCCAGCATTTT	CASSATGAGDQPQHF